The text below deals with one T cell receptor (beta chain). Its recognized antigen is unknown. No much larger clonotype is one base removed from it; base qualities were not supplied. The immunoSEQ Assay, a bias-controlled multiplex PCR, was used to amplify TCRbeta CDR3 regions from genomic DNA. The study's processing was this. The number of nucleated cells in each sample was estimated by amplification of reference gene primers within the assay. To quantify the absolute abundance of each unique TCRbeta CDR3 rearrangement, sequence reads were collapsed and filtered. Productive Simpson clonality was computed per sample as the square root of Simpson's diversity index over productive rearrangements. TCRdb carries this immuneACCESS record with in-frame sequences only. Its versions omit some clonotypes, under half of them owing to an unresolved V gene in the studies checked, with the rest unexplained. That table supplies the V and J calls and clone size; D and trimming were determined from the DNA. Recorded for this sample are 95,000 to 100,000 clones; more than 70% of them occurred a single time. The ten largest clones take up more than 9% of the sample.

From the germline V gene, CDR1 is SQVTM and CDR2 is ANQGSEA. The CDR3, from cysteine to phenylalanine, totals 13 residues. CDR3 DNA is the only sequence kept; it has 39 bases, read in frame from the first base. V was cut back by 2 bases and J by 2 bases, leaving a gap of 7 bases between them. Each collaborating institution followed its own protocols to collect whole blood in K2EDTA tubes. For TCRbeta analysis, collaborators shipped samples as frozen whole blood, isolated PBMCs, or DNA extracted from either of those sample types. This record belongs to a study of blood T cell repertoires in COVID-19 (dated by TCRdb to about 2020). Regarding the study in general: Collaborator samples came from the United States, Italy and Spain and covered acute and convalescent phases of COVID-19. Where available, HLA class I and class II types were taken from metadata supplied by the sample provider and were not determined by assay-based typing. Sample metadata almost always included a de-identified subject ID, COVID-19 status, age in years and sex. The material from the prospective study consisted of cDNA or gDNA derived from T cells, B-cell-depleted T cells, or PBMCs. The samples were drawn from the first 160 participants of the ongoing ImmuneRACE study and from 950 to 1,500 subjects provided by 6 global collaborators. The repertoires were made available in a free public database intended to serve as a resource for research on the immune response to SARS-CoV-2. The dataset comprised deeply sampled blood TCRbeta repertoires from subjects exposed to, actively infected with, or recovered from COVID-19.

Summary of the overall study and its limitations: Clinical and demographic metadata were provided uncurated, with the amount varying by source and participant.

The chain is encoded by TRBV29-1 joined to TRBJ2-1; the D gene assignment is ambiguous. What was sequenced was peripheral blood. This receptor was obtained from a woman aged 25 to 39 with acute or convalescent COVID-19. The CDR3 reads CSVESSTYNEQFF. The DNA sequence reads TGCAGCGTTGAATCCTCTACCTACAATGAGCAGTTCTTC.